The rows below give T cell receptor beta chains drawn from one sample of a study of blood T cell repertoires in COVID-19. The data were produced by immunoSEQ multiplex PCR, yet TCRdb's version contains in-frame clones alone and is incomplete. The sample gives about 120,000 clones, 80% to 90% of which show up once; roughly 8% is in the top ten. Specimen: peripheral blood. The source is a man in his sixties or seventies who had recovered from COVID-19. The CDR3 runs from the conserved cysteine through the conserved F or W. A D gene is named only where the DNA matches it firmly.

DNA: TGTGCCAGCAGCCCCACAGGGGATCACACTGAAGCTTTCTTT; CDR3: CASSPTGDHTEAFF; J: TRBJ1-1; V: TRBV9; D: TRBD1
DNA: TGCGCCAGCAGCTGGCTCTCCGGGACTAGCGGGGCCGGGGAGCTGTTTTTT; CDR3: CASSWLSGTSGAGELFF; J: TRBJ2-2; V: TRBV5-1; D: TRBD2
DNA: TGTGCCACCAGTGATTTTGAGACAAGCACAGATACGCAGTATTTT; CDR3: CATSDFETSTDTQYF; J: TRBJ2-3; V: TRBV24-1; D: .
DNA: TGCGCCAGCAGTCAAATATCAGTTCTTTTCGGGACTAGCGCCCACTACGAGCAGTACTTC; CDR3: CASSQISVLFGTSAHYEQYF; J: TRBJ2-7; V: TRBV23-1; D: TRBD2
DNA: TGTGCCAGCAGCTTCCAGGGGGCGGAAGAGACCCAGTACTTC; CDR3: CASSFQGAEETQYF; J: TRBJ2-5; V: TRBV5-8; D: TRBD1
DNA: TGTGCCAGTAGTATTAGGACTTCTGGGGCCAACGTCCTGACTTTC; CDR3: CASSIRTSGANVLTF; J: TRBJ2-6; V: TRBV19; D: .
DNA: TGTGCCAGCAGCCCCGGACTAGCGGGAGAGGAGACCCAGTACTTC; CDR3: CASSPGLAGEETQYF; J: TRBJ2-5; V: TRBV4-2; D: TRBD2
DNA: TGTGCCAGCAGTTTCAGGAATTATCAGCCCCAGCATTTT; CDR3: CASSFRNYQPQHF; J: TRBJ1-5; V: TRBV28; D: .
DNA: TGTGCCAGCGGGGTACCGATAAACAGGGGAATATCCACTGAAGCTTTCTTT; CDR3: CASGVPINRGISTEAFF; J: TRBJ1-1; V: TRBV27; D: TRBD1
DNA: TGTGCCAGCAGCCCGGGACTAGCGGTGGTGACCCAGTACTTC; CDR3: CASSPGLAVVTQYF; J: TRBJ2-5; V: TRBV9; D: TRBD2
DNA: TGTGCCAGCAGCTTAGGGACAGGGGGAACAGATACGCAGTATTTT; CDR3: CASSLGTGGTDTQYF; J: TRBJ2-3; V: TRBV11-2; D: TRBD1
DNA: TGTGCCTGGACCAGAGGGGATACGCAGTATTTT; CDR3: CAWTRGDTQYF; J: TRBJ2-3; V: TRBV30; D: .
DNA: TGTGCCAGCAGCTTAGCGTCTCTCGCCTACGAGCAGTACTTC; CDR3: CASSLASLAYEQYF; J: TRBJ2-7; V: TRBV7-8; D: .
DNA: TGTGCCAGCACCCGGGACAGGGGTAACTATGGCTACACCTTC; CDR3: CASTRDRGNYGYTF; J: TRBJ1-2; V: TRBV6-5; D: TRBD1
DNA: TGTGCCAGCAGTTACTCCCCAGGGGCCGTAGGTGGCTACACCTTC; CDR3: CASSYSPGAVGGYTF; J: TRBJ1-2; V: TRBV6-6; D: .
DNA: TGTGCCAGCAGCTTGCAGGGGGCAGGAAACACCATATATTTT; CDR3: CASSLQGAGNTIYF; J: TRBJ1-3; V: TRBV5-6; D: TRBD1